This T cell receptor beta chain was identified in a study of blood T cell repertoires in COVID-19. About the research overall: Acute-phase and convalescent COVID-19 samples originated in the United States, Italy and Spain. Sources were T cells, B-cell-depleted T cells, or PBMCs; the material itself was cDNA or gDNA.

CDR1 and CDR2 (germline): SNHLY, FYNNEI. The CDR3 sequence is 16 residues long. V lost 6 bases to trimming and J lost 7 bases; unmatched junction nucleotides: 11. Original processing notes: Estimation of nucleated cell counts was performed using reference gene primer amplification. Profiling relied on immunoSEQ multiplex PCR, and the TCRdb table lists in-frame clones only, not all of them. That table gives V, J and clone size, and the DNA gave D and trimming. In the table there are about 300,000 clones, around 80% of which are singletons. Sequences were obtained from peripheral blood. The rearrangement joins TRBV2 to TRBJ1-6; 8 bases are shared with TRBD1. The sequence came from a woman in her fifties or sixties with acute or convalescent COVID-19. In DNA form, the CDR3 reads TGTGCCAGCAGAGGTTACATCACAGGGGGAAATTCACCCCTCCACTTT. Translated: CASRGYITGGNSPLHF.